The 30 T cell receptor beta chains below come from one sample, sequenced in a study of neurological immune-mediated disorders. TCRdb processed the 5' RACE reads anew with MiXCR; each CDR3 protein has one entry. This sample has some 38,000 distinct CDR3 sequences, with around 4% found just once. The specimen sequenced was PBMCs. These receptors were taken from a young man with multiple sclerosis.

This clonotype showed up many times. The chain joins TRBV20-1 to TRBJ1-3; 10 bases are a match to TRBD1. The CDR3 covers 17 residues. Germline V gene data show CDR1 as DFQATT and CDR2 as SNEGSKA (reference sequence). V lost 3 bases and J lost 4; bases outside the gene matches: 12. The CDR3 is CSASPRQGARLGNTIYF. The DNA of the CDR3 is TGCAGTGCTAGCCCTAGACAGGGGGCTAGGTTAGGAAACACCATATATTTT.

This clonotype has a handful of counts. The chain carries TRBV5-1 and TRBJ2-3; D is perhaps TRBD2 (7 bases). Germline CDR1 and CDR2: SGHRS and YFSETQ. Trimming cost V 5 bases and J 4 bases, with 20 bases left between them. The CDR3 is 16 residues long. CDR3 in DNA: TGCGCCAGCAGGAGTACGGCGGGGGCGAACTCAGATACGCAGTATTTT. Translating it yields CASRSTAGANSDTQYF.

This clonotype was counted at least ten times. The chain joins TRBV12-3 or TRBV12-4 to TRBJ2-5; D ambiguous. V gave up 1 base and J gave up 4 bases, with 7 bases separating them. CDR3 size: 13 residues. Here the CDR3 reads CASSLDGTETQYF. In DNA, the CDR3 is TGTGCCAGCAGTTTAGACGGCACAGAGACCCAGTACTTC.

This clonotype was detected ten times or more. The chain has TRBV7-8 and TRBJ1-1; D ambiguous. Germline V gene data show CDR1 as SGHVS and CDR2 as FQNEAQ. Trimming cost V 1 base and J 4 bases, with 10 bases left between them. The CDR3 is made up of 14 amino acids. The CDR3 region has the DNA TGTGCCAGCAGCTTAGGCAGAGCCTCCACTGAAGCTTTCTTT. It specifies CASSLGRASTEAFF.

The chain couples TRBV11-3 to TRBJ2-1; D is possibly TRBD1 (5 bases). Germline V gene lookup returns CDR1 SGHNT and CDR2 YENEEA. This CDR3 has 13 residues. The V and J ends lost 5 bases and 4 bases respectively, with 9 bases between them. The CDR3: CASSDRQYNEQFF. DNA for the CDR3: TGTGCCAGCAGCGACAGACAGTACAATGAGCAGTTCTTC. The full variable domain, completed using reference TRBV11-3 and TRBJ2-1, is EAGVVQSPRYKIIEKKQPVAFWCNPISGHNTLYWYLQNLGQGPELLIRYENEEAVDDSQLPKDRFSAERLKGVDSTLKIQPAELGDSAVYLCASSDRQYNEQFFGPGTRLTVL.

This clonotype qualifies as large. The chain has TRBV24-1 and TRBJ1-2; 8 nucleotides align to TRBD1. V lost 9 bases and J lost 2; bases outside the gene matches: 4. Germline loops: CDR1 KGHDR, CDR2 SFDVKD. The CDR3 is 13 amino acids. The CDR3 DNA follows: TGTGCCACCTCGGGACAGGAGAACTATGGCTACACCTTC. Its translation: CATSGQENYGYTF.

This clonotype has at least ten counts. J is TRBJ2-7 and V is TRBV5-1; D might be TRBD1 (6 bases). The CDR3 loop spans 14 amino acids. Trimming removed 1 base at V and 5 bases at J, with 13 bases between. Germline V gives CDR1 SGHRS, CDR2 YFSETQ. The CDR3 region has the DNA TGCGCCAGCAGCTTGAGGACAGATGGTCACGAGCAGTACTTC. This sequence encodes CASSLRTDGHEQYF.

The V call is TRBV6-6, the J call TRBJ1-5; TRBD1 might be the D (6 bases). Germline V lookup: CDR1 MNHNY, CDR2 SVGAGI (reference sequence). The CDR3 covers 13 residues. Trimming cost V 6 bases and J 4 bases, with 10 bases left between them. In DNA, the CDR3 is TGTGCCAGCAGCATTGACAGGAATCAGCCCCAGCATTTT. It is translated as CASSIDRNQPQHF.

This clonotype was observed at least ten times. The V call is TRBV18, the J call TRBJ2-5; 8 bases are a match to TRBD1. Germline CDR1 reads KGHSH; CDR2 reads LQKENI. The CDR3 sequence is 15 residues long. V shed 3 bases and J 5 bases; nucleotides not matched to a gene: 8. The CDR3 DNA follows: TGTGCCAGCTCACCTATGGCAGGGGGCTCGGAGACCCAGTACTTC. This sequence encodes CASSPMAGGSETQYF.

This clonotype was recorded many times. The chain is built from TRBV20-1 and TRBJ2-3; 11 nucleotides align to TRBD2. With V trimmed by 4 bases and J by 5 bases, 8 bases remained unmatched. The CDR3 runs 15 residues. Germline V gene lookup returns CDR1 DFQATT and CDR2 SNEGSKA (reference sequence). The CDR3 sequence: CSAKGIAGGRDTQYF. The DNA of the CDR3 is TGCAGTGCTAAGGGGATAGCGGGGGGGCGAGATACGCAGTATTTT.

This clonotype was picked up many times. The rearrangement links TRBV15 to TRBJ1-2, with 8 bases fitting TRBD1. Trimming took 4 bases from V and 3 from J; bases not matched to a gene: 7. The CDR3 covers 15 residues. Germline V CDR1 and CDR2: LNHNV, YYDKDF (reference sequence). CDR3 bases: TGTGCCACCAGCATCGGAGTGACAGGGGACTATGGCTACACCTTC. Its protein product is CATSIGVTGDYGYTF.

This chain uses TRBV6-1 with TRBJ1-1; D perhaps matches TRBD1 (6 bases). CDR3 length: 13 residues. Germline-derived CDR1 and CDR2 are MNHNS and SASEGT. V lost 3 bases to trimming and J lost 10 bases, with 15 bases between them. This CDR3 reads CASSEPEGVGAFF. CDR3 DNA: TGTGCCAGCAGTGAGCCGGAGGGGGTCGGAGCTTTCTTT.

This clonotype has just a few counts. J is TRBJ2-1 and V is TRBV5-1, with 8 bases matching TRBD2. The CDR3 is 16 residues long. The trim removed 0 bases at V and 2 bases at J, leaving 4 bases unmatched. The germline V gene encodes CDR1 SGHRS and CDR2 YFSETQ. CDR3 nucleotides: TGCGCCAGCAGCTTGGCCGGGGGGGCTACCTACAATGAGCAGTTCTTC. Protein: CASSLAGGATYNEQFF. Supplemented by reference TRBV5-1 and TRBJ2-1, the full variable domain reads KAGVTQTPRYLIKTRGQQVTLSCSPISGHRSVSWYQQTPGQGLQFLFEYFSETQRNKGNFPGRFSGRQFSNSRSEMNVSTLELGDSALYLCASSLAGGATYNEQFFGPGTRLTVL.

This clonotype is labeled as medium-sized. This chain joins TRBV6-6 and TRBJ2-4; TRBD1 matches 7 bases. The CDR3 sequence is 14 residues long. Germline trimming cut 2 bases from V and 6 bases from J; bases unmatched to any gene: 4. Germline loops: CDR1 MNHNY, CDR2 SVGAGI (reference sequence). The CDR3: CASSYQGVANIQYF. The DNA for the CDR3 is TGTGCCAGCAGTTACCAGGGGGTTGCAAACATTCAGTACTTC.

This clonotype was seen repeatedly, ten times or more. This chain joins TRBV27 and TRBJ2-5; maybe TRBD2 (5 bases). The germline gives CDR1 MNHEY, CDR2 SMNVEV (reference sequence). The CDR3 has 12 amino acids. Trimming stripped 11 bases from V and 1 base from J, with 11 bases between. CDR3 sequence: CAARDRQETQYF. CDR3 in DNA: TGTGCCGCACGGGATCGCCAAGAGACCCAGTACTTC.

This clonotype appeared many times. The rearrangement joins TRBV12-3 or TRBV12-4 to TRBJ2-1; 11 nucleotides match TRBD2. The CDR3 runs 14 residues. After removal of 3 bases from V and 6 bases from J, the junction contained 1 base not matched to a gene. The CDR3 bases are TGTGCCAGCAGTTTCGGACTAGCGGGCAATGAGCAGTTCTTC. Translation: CASSFGLAGNEQFF.

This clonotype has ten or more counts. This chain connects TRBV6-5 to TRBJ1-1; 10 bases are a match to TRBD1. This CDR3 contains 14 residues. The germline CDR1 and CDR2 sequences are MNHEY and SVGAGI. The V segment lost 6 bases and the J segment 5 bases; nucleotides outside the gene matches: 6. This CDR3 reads CASRGGQGGTEAFF. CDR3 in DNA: TGTGCCAGCAGGGGAGGACAGGGGGGGACTGAAGCTTTCTTT.

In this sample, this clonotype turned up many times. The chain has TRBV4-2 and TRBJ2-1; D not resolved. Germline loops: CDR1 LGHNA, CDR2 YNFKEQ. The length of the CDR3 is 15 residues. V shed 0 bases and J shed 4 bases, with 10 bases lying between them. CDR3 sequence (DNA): TGTGCCAGCAGCCAAGATTTTAATGGATACAATGAGCAGTTCTTC. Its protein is CASSQDFNGYNEQFF.

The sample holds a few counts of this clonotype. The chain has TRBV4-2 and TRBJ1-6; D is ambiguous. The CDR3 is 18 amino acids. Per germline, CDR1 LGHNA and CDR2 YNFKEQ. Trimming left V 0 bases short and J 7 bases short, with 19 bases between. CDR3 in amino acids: CASSQDKTATGGNSPLHF. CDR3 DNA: TGTGCCAGCAGCCAAGATAAAACCGCTACTGGTGGGAATTCACCCCTCCACTTT.

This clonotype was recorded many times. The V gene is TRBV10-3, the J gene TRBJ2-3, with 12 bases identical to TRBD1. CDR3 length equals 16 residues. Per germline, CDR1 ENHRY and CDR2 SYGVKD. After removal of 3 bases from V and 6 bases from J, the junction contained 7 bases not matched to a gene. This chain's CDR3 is CAISESTGQGADTQYF. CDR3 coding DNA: TGTGCCATCAGTGAATCGACGGGACAGGGGGCGGATACGCAGTATTTT.

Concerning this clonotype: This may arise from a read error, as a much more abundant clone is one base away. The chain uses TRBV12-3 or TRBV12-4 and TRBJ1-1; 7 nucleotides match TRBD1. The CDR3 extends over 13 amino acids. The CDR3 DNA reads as TGTGCCAGCACCCTACAGGGGTTCACTGAAGCTTCCTTT. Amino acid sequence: CASTLQGFTEASF.

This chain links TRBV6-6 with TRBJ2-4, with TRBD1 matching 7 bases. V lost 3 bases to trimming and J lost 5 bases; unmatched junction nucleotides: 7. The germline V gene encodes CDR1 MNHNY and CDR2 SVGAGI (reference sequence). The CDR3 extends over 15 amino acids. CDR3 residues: CASSYQGGRENIQYF. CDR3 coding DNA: TGTGCCAGCAGTTATCAAGGGGGCCGGGAAAACATTCAGTACTTC.

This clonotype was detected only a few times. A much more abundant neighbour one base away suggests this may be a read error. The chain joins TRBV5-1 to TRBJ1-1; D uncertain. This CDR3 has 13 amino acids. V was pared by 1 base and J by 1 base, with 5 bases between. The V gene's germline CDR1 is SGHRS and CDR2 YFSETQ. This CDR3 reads CASSLRKNTEAFF. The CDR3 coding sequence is TGCGCCAGCAGCTTGAGAAAGAACACTGAAGCTTTCTTT.

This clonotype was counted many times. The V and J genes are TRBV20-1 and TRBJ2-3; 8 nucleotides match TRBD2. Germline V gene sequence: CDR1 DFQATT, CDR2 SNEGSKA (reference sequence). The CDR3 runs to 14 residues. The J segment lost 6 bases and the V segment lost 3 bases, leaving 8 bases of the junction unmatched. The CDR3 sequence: CSASASGGVDTQYF. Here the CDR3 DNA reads TGCAGTGCTAGTGCCAGCGGGGGCGTGGATACGCAGTATTTT.

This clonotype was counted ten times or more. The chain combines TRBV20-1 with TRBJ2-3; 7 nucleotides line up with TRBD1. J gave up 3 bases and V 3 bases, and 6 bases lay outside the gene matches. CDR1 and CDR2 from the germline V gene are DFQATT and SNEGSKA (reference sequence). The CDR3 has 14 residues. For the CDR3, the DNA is TGCAGTGCTAGGGCAGGGGGTGGGACAGATACGCAGTATTTT. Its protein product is CSARAGGGTDTQYF.

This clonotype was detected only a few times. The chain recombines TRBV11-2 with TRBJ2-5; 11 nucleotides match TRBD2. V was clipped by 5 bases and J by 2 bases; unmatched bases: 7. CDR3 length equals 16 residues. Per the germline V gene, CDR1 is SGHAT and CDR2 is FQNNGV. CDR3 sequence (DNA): TGTGCCAGCAGCGGTTTTCTAGCGGGGGGTCAAGAGACCCAGTACTTC. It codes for CASSGFLAGGQETQYF.

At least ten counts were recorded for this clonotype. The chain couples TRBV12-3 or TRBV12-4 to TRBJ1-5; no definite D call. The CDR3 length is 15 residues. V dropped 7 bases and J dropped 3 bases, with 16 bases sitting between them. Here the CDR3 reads CASTLGQADNQPQHF. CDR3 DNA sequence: TGTGCCAGCACCCTCGGCCAGGCCGACAATCAGCCCCAGCATTTT.

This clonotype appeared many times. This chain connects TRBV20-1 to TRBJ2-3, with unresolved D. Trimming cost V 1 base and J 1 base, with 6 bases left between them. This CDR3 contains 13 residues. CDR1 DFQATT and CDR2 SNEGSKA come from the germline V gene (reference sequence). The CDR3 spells CSARVYGTDTQYF. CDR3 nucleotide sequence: TGCAGTGCTAGAGTTTACGGCACAGATACGCAGTATTTT.

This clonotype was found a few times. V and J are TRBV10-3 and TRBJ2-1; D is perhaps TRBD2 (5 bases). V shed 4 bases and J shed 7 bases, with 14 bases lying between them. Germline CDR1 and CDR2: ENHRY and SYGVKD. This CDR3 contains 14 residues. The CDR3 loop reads CAISAEGSDNEQFF. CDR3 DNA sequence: TGTGCCATCAGTGCCGAGGGATCGGATAATGAGCAGTTCTTC.

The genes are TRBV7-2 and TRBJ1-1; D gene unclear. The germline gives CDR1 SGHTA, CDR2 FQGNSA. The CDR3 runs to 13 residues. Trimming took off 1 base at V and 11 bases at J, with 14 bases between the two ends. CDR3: CASSLDFFATAFF. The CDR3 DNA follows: TGTGCCAGCAGCTTAGATTTTTTTGCGACGGCTTTCTTT.